Below, one TCR beta chain is given with its context. The antigen remains undetermined. CDR1 SGHVS and CDR2 FNYEAQ come from the germline V gene. The V segment lost 1 base and the J segment 4 bases; nucleotides outside the gene matches: 9. The CDR3 is made up of 17 amino acids. The data derive from a study of CD8 T cells in ankylosing spondylitis. General observations from the study: Within peripheral blood, clones linked to disease were CD8+ and relatively rare. Reported data indicate significant enrichment of disease-linked clones within matched ankylosing spondylitis synovial fluid. Roughly eight highly homologous variants made up a TCR beta motif that seemed to typify ankylosing spondylitis blood.

The authors made TCR beta libraries by quantitative 5'-RACE with molecular barcodes. MiXCR, run by TCRdb on the 5' RACE reads, gives a single entry per CDR3 protein. The repertoire holds 650,000 to 800,000 distinct CDR3 sequences, with about 20% as singletons. The sequenced material came from blood, either unsorted or a sorted T cell fraction (not recorded which). This clonotype was sampled from a male donor with ankylosing spondylitis. The chain joins TRBV7-6 to TRBJ1-4, with 7 bases that match TRBD1. Here the CDR3 DNA reads TGTGCCAGCAGCTTAGTAAAACGGGACAGCTATAATGAAAAACTGTTTTTT. Translated, it gives CASSLVKRDSYNEKLFF.